This is a list of T cell receptor beta chains from one sample in a study of blood T cell repertoires in COVID-19. Clones were read by immunoSEQ multiplex PCR, and TCRdb kept only the in-frame ones, dropping some. Of about 180,000 clones listed, nearly 80% are singletons. The sequencing input was PBMCs or T cells enriched from blood (not recorded which). The receptors were gathered from a man in his sixties who had been exposed to COVID-19. The CDR3 runs from the conserved cysteine through the conserved F or W. A D gene is named only where the DNA matches it firmly. Clone sizes are given selectively: once, few, many, or a class where the clone is expanded.

v_call	d_call	clone_size	j_call	cdr3_aa	cdr3_nt
TRBV10-3	TRBD1	-	TRBJ2-1	CAISEGDRGQNNEQFF	TGTGCCATCAGTGAGGGGGACAGGGGGCAAAACAATGAGCAGTTCTTC
TRBV28	TRBD1	-	TRBJ1-5	CASNDIDRVDQPQHF	TGTGCCAGCAACGACATTGACAGGGTCGATCAGCCCCAGCATTTT
TRBV10-1	-	-	TRBJ2-2	CASSDPLDLTGELFF	TGCGCCAGCAGTGACCCACTAGACCTCACCGGGGAGCTGTTTTTT
TRBV2	TRBD1	-	TRBJ2-5	CASSEISTGLGETQYF	TGTGCCAGCAGTGAAATCTCGACAGGGCTGGGAGAGACCCAGTACTTC
TRBV19	-	few	TRBJ2-5	CASSKPGLRGETQYF	TGTGCCAGTAGTAAACCGGGACTCCGAGGGGAGACCCAGTACTTC
TRBV12-3/TRBV12-4	TRBD1	-	TRBJ1-5	CASSSGGNQPQHF	TGTGCCAGCAGTTCAGGGGGTAATCAGCCCCAGCATTTT
TRBV11-3	TRBD1	-	TRBJ2-2	CASSFPGQAPGTGELFF	TGTGCCAGCAGCTTTCCCGGACAGGCCCCGGGCACCGGGGAGCTGTTTTTT
TRBV28	-	-	TRBJ1-5	CASSSGGSNQPQHF	TGTGCCAGCAGTTCGGGGGGGAGCAATCAGCCCCAGCATTTT
TRBV6-2/TRBV6-3	TRBD1	-	TRBJ1-5	CASSTGDSFKQPQHF	TGTGCCAGCAGTACAGGGGACAGTTTCAAACAGCCCCAGCATTTT
TRBV11-2	-	-	TRBJ2-2	CASSFDWTGELFF	TGTGCCAGCAGTTTCGACTGGACCGGGGAGCTGTTTTTT
TRBV12-5	-	few	TRBJ1-2	CASGLNRNGYTF	TGTGCTAGTGGTTTGAACAGGAATGGCTACACCTTC
TRBV19	-	-	TRBJ1-4	CASGGVPGKLFF	TGTGCCAGTGGAGGGGTCCCAGGAAAACTGTTTTTT
TRBV28	-	-	TRBJ1-1	CASSLSGVGEAFF	TGTGCCAGCAGTTTGTCGGGGGTCGGGGAAGCTTTCTTT
TRBV6-2/TRBV6-3	TRBD2	-	TRBJ2-7	CASSYSKLANYEQYF	TGTGCCAGCAGTTACTCGAAACTAGCGAACTACGAGCAGTACTTC
TRBV5-4	-	-	TRBJ2-7	CASSLGIVFDEQYF	TGTGCCAGCAGCTTGGGTATAGTTTTCGACGAGCAGTACTTC
TRBV7-9	TRBD1	-	TRBJ1-1	CASSPTGGGLNTEAFF	TGTGCCAGCAGCCCTACAGGGGGCGGACTGAACACTGAAGCTTTCTTT
TRBV25-1	-	once	TRBJ2-2	CASSDVRGYTGELFF	TGTGCCAGCAGTGATGTTAGGGGGTACACCGGGGAGCTGTTTTTT
TRBV6-5	-	-	TRBJ2-1	CASINGGANEQFF	TGTGCCAGCATCAACGGTGGGGCCAATGAGCAGTTCTTC
TRBV11-2	TRBD2	-	TRBJ2-5	CASSLDSRGAGGETQYF	TGTGCCAGCAGCTTAGATTCGCGGGGAGCGGGAGGAGAGACCCAGTACTTC
TRBV28	-	-	TRBJ2-1	CASSSLGGVEYNEQFF	TGTGCCAGCAGTTCCTTAGGGGGAGTGGAGTACAATGAGCAGTTCTTC
TRBV3-1/TRBV3-2	-	few	TRBJ1-5	CASSQRGNQPQHF	TGTGCCAGCAGCCAAAGAGGCAATCAGCCCCAGCATTTT
TRBV5-6	TRBD2	once	TRBJ2-1	CASRKGLAVYNEQFF	TGTGCCAGCAGGAAGGGACTAGCGGTATACAATGAGCAGTTCTTC
TRBV28	-	-	TRBJ1-5	CASSFGGTYSNQPQHF	TGTGCCAGCAGTTTTGGAGGGACTTATAGCAATCAGCCCCAGCATTTT
TRBV24-1	-	-	TRBJ2-7	CATSATPYEQYF	TGTGCCACCAGTGCCACTCCGTACGAGCAGTACTTC
TRBV5-5	-	-	TRBJ1-1	CASSLGTAGAFF	TGTGCCAGCAGCTTGGGGACCGCAGGGGCTTTCTTT
TRBV6-1	-	few	TRBJ2-7	CASSEYPRGVEYF	TGTGCCAGCAGTGAGTACCCCCGGGGAGTCGAGTACTTC
TRBV10-3	TRBD1	-	TRBJ1-2	CAIQDRDRGNYGYTF	TGTGCCATCCAAGACCGGGACAGGGGAAACTATGGCTACACCTTC